One sample yielded the 8 T cell receptor beta chains listed below, sequenced in a study of blood T cell repertoires in COVID-19. Measured with immunoSEQ multiplex PCR; TCRdb has only the in-frame clones, and not every one. The data contain around 420,000 clones, 70% to 90% of them seen just once; the ten biggest clones take up approximately 2.1%. Material: PBMCs or T cells enriched from blood (not recorded which). The source is a woman in her 40s with acute COVID-19.

The chain employs TRBV12-3 or TRBV12-4 and TRBJ2-1, with D tentatively TRBD1 (5 bases). V lost 5 bases to trimming and J lost 4 bases, with 9 bases between them. The CDR3 has 13 residues. The DNA for the CDR3 is TGTGCCAGCAGTACAGGCGATTACAATGAGCAGTTCTTC. Translated: CASSTGDYNEQFF.

This clone has only a few counts. This chain connects TRBV15 to TRBJ2-3; no clear D gene. This CDR3 is built from 16 residues. The V end was cut by 0 bases, the J end by 0 bases, with 10 bases between. Germline V CDR1 and CDR2: LNHNV, YYDKDF (reference sequence). The CDR3 DNA reads TGTGCCACCAGCAGAGAGCGATTTGCTAGCACAGATACGCAGTATTTT. This sequence encodes CATSRERFASTDTQYF.

The chain carries TRBV6-5 and TRBJ1-2, with 7 nucleotides matching TRBD1. The CDR3 covers 15 residues. Germline V gene sequence: CDR1 MNHEY, CDR2 SVGAGI. The V segment lost 4 bases and the J segment 2 bases; nucleotides outside the gene matches: 7. The CDR3 DNA is TGTGCCAGCAGTTCCTATGACAGGGAGAACTATGGCTACACCTTC. Amino acid sequence: CASSSYDRENYGYTF.

This clone was picked up a small number of times. This chain uses TRBV19 with TRBJ2-7; tentatively, D is TRBD1 (5 bases). Germline loops: CDR1 LNHDA, CDR2 SQIVND (reference sequence). The CDR3 contains 14 residues. Between the trimmed V and J ends, which lost 4 bases and 2 bases, there was a span of 12 bases. DNA of the CDR3: TGTGCCAGTAGTACCCTGACAGTTGCCTACGAGCAGTACTTC. It codes for CASSTLTVAYEQYF.

The CDR3 reads CSVDGLNTGELFF. In DNA form, the CDR3 reads TGCAGCGTTGATGGCTTAAACACCGGGGAGCTGTTTTTT. The chain recombines TRBV29-1 with TRBJ2-2; D not certain. The length of the CDR3 is 13 residues. Trimming removed 3 bases at V and 2 bases at J, with 7 bases between. Germline V CDR1 and CDR2: SQVTM, ANQGSEA.

The chain couples TRBV28 to TRBJ2-4; 7 bases line up with TRBD2. V was pared by 4 bases and J by 4 bases, with 1 base of the junction left unmatched. The germline V gene has CDR1 MDHEN and CDR2 SYDVKM. The CDR3 is 13 amino acids. The CDR3 protein is CASSSGRKNIQYF. The CDR3 bases are TGTGCCAGCAGTTCCGGGAGGAAAAACATTCAGTACTTC.

In this sample, this clone turned up once. V usage is TRBV4-1 and J usage is TRBJ2-3, with 11 bases that match TRBD2. Germline values: CDR1 MGHRA, CDR2 YSYEKL. CDR3 size: 16 residues. Trimming at V came to 4 bases and at J to 4 bases, leaving 7 bases not matched to a gene. The DNA of the CDR3 is TGCGCCAGCAGCCGTTCCACTAGCGGGGGAGCAGATACGCAGTATTTT. Translated: CASSRSTSGGADTQYF.

The genes are TRBV24-1 and TRBJ2-2, with D possibly being TRBD1 (5 bases). This CDR3 comprises 14 residues. CDR1 and CDR2 from the germline V gene are KGHDR and SFDVKD. Trimming pared 5 bases from V and 0 bases from J, leaving 6 bases between. CDR3 sequence (DNA): TGTGCCACCAGTGGACAGTCGAACACCGGGGAGCTGTTTTTT. It codes for CATSGQSNTGELFF.